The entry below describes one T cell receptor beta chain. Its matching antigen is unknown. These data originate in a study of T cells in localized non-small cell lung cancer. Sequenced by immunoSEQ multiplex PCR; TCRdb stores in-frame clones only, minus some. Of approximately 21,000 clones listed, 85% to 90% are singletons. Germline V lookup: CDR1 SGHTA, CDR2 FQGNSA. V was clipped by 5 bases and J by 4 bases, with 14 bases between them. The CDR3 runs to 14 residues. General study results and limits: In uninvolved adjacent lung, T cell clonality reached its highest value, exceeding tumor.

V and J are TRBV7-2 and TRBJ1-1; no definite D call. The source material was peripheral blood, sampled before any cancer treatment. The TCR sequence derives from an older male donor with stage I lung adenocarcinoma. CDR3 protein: CASSPQDLITEAFF. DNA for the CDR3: TGTGCCAGCAGCCCCCAAGACCTGATCACTGAAGCTTTCTTT.